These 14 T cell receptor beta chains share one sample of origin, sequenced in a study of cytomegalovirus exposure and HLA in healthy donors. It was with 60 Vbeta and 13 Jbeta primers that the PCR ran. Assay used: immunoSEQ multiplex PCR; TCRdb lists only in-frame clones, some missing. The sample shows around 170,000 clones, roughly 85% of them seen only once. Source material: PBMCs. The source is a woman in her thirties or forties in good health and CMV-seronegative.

Written as DNA, the CDR3 is TGTGCCAGCAGCTTAGCCGGGACAGGGGGCGGGGAGACCCAGTACTTC. Translation: CASSLAGTGGGETQYF. This chain connects TRBV5-5 to TRBJ2-5; 12 bases match TRBD1. The CDR3 is 16 amino acids. Germline-derived CDR1 and CDR2 are SGHKS and YYEKEE (reference sequence). After removal of 2 bases from V and 5 bases from J, the junction contained 7 bases not matched to a gene.

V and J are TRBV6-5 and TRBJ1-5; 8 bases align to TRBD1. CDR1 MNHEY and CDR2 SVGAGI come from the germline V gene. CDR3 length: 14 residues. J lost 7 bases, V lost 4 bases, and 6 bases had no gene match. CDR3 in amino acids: CASSSGGPNQPQHF. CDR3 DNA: TGTGCCAGCAGTTCAGGGGGCCCGAACCAGCCCCAGCATTTT.

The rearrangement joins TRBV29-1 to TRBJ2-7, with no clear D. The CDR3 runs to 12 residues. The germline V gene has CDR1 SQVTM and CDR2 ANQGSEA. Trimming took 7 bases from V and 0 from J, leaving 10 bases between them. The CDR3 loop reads CSAQVSSYEQYF. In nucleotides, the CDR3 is TGCAGCGCTCAGGTCAGCTCCTACGAGCAGTACTTC.

In nucleotides, the CDR3 is TGTGCCAGCAGTCGAAACACAGGGGACCCCAATCAGCCCCAGCATTTT. It codes for CASSRNTGDPNQPQHF. V is TRBV7-9 and J is TRBJ1-5; TRBD1 matches 7 bases. The CDR3 totals 16 residues. CDR1 and CDR2 from the germline V gene are SEHNR and FQNEAQ (reference sequence). V lost 6 bases, J lost 3 bases, and 11 bases stayed unmatched.

CDR3 nucleotides: TGTGCCAGTAGTCCACAGGGGGCGCTTGGAAAACTGTTTTTT. Its protein product is CASSPQGALGKLFF. The chain couples TRBV19 to TRBJ1-4, with 9 bases lining up with TRBD1. Germline lookup yields CDR1 LNHDA and CDR2 SQIVND (reference sequence). This CDR3 contains 14 residues. V shed 5 bases, J shed 10 bases, and the junction held 8 bases outside the gene matches.

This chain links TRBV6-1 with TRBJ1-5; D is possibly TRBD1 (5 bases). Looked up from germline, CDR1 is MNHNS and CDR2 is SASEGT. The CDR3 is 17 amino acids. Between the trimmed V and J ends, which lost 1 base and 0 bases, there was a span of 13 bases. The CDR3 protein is CASSEEVTVFSNQPQHF. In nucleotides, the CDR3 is TGTGCCAGCAGTGAAGAAGTGACAGTCTTTAGCAATCAGCCCCAGCATTTT.

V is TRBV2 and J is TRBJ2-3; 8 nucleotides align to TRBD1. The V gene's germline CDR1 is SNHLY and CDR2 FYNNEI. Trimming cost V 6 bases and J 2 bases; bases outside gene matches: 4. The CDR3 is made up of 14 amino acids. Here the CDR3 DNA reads TGTGCCAGCAGAAACAGGGGGGTCACAGATACGCAGTATTTT. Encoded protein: CASRNRGVTDTQYF.

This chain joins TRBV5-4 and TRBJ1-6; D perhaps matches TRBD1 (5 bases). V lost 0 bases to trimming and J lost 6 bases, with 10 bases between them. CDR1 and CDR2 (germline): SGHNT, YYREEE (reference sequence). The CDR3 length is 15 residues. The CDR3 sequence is CASSLEGVRNSPLHF. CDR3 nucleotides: TGTGCCAGCAGCTTGGAAGGGGTTCGTAATTCACCCCTCCACTTT.

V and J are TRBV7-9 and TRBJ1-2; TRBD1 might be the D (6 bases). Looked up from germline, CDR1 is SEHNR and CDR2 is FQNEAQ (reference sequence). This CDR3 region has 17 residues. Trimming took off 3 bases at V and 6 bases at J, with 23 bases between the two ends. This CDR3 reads CASSFPGWTAEGNGYTF. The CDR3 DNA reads TGTGCCAGCAGCTTCCCGGGGTGGACAGCCGAAGGGAATGGCTACACCTTC.

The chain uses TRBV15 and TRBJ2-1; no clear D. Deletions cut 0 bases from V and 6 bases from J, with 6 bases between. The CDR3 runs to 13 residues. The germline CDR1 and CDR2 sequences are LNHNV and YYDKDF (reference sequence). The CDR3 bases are TGTGCCACCAGCAGAGATCCCTCCAATGAGCAGTTCTTC. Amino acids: CATSRDPSNEQFF.

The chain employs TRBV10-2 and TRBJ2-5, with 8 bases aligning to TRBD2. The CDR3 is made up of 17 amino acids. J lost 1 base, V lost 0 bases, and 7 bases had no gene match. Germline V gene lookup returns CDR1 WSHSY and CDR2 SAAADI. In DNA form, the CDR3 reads TGCGCCAGCAGTGAGTCCTACGGGGGACTAGGCCAAGAGACCCAGTACTTC. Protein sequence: CASSESYGGLGQETQYF.

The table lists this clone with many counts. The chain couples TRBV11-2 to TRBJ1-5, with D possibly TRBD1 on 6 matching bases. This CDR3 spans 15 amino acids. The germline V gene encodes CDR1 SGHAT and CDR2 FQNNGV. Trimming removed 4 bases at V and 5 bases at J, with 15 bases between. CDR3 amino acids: CASSSEGGRDQPQHF. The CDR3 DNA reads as TGTGCCAGCAGCTCGGAAGGGGGAAGGGATCAGCCCCAGCATTTT.

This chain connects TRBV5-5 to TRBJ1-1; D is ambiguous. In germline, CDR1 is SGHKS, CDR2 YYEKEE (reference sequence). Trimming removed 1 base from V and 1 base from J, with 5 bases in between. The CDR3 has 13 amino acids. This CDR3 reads CASSLTRNTEAFF. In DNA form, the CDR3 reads TGTGCCAGCAGCTTGACAAGGAACACTGAAGCTTTCTTT.

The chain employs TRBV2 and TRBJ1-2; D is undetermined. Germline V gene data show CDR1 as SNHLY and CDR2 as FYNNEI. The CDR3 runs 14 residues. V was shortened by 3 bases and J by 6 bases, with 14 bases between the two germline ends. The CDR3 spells CASSDTRWHHGYTF. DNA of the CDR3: TGTGCCAGCAGTGACACGAGGTGGCATCATGGCTACACCTTC.